This T cell receptor (beta chain) was sequenced for a study of T cells in Graves' hyperthyroidism and ophthalmopathy. Amplification yielded TCR beta CDR3 regions, with RNA transcripts as the source. TCR CDR3 regions were first amplified by RT-PCR with HTBI primers. TCRdb called the multiplex PCR reads again in MiXCR, with one record for every CDR3 protein. Of roughly 600,000 distinct CDR3 sequences detected, roughly 15% appear once; the ten largest clones hold approximately 13%. Uncontrolled infections, other autoimmune diseases, pregnancy or lactation led to exclusion of patients. This clonotype was seen many times. V lost 3 bases to trimming and J lost 7 bases, with 12 bases between them. Germline-derived CDR1 and CDR2 are DFQATT and SNEGSKA (reference sequence). The CDR3 has 12 residues.

Sequencing was done on a sample of blood. This sequence was found in a woman between 50 and 59 years old with Graves' ophthalmopathy. The gene calls are TRBV20-1 and TRBJ2-5, with unresolved D. The CDR3 DNA follows: TGCAGTGCTAGCTTCCTTCGGAGGACCCAGTACTTC. This gives the protein CSASFLRRTQYF.